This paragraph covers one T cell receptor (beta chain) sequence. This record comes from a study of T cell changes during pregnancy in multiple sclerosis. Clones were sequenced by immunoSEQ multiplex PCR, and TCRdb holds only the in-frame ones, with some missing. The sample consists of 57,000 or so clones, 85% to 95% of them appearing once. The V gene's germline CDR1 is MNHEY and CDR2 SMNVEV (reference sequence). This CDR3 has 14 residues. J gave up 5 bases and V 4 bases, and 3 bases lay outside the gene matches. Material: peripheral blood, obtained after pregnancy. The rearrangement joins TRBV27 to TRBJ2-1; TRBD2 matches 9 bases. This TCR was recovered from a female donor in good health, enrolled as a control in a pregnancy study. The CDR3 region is CASSYEREDNEQFF. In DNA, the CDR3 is TGTGCCAGCAGTTATGAGCGGGAGGACAATGAGCAGTTCTTC.